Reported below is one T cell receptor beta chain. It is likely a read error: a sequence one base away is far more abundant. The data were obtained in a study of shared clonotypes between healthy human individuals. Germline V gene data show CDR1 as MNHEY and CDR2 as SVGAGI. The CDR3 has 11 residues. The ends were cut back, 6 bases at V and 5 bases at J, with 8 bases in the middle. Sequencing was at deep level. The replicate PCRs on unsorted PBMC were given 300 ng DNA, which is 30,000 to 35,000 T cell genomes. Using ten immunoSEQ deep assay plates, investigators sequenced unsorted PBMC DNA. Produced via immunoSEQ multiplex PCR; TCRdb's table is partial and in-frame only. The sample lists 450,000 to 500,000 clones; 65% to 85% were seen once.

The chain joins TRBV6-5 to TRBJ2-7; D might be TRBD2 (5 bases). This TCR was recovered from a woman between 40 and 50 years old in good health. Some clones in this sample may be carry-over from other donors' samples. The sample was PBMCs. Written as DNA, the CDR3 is TGTGCCAGCAGCCGGGGTGACGAGCAGTACTTC. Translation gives CASSRGDEQYF.